This is a list of T cell receptor beta chains from one sample in a study of vaccination effects on CD4 cells after COVID-19. These receptors are not linked to any known antigen. The repertoire was sequenced with immunoSEQ multiplex PCR; TCRdb's copy has only in-frame clones and lacks some. Here the sample spans tens of thousands of clones, over 75% being singletons. The material was CD4+ T cells from PBMCs cultured with HCoV-NL63 spike peptides, obtained after COVID-19 vaccination. Source of these receptors: a human donor who received a COVID-19 vaccine. Each CDR3 is given with its conserved first and last residue. The D gene is left open where the match is weak. Clone size is not always given. Where it is, it says once, few, many or a class for expanded clones.

TRBV28	once	-	TRBJ2-5	TGTGCCAGCAGGGCATGGGTGCGGGAGACCCAGTACTTC	CASRAWVRETQYF
TRBV27	-	-	TRBJ1-4	TGTGCCAGCAGGTTAAACCGAGCAACTAATGAAAAACTGTTTTTT	CASRLNRATNEKLFF
TRBV7-9	few	-	TRBJ2-7	TGTGCCAGCAGCTTGGAGCGTCCGCCCTACGAGCAGTACTTC	CASSLERPPYEQYF
TRBV7-2	once	-	TRBJ2-1	TGTGCCAGCAGCTTAGGGGGGGCTACGTACAATGAGCAGTTCTTC	CASSLGGATYNEQFF
TRBV15	-	TRBD1	TRBJ1-4	TGTGCCACCAGCAGACGGACAACAGGGGGCGGTGAAAAACTGTTTTTT	CATSRRTTGGGEKLFF
TRBV15	-	TRBD1	TRBJ2-5	TGTGCCACCAGCAGAGAAGATCAACCAGGGGGATGGGTCACCCAGTACTTC	CATSREDQPGGWVTQYF
TRBV10-3	-	TRBD2	TRBJ2-3	TGTGCCATCAACCCAGGACTAGCGGGGGGCACAGATACGCAGTATTTT	CAINPGLAGGTDTQYF
TRBV19	-	-	TRBJ1-4	TGTGCCAGTAGTATGGGGACAACTAATGAAAAACTGTTTTTT	CASSMGTTNEKLFF
TRBV28	-	-	TRBJ1-6	TGTGCCAGCAGTGTGGGCTTCTCAGGCTCACCCCTCCACTTT	CASSVGFSGSPLHF
TRBV6-6	-	-	TRBJ1-1	TGTGCCAGCAGTTACCGGGGACGGAACACTGAAGCTTTCTTT	CASSYRGRNTEAFF
TRBV29-1	-	-	TRBJ1-4	TGCAGCGTTGAGGTCGGCAGGGAGGGTGAAAAACTGTTTTTT	CSVEVGREGEKLFF
TRBV18	-	TRBD1	TRBJ2-2	TGTGCCAGCTCATCGACCCAGGGGGCAATCGACACCGGGGAGCTGTTTTTT	CASSSTQGAIDTGELFF
TRBV3-1/TRBV3-2	-	-	TRBJ2-1	TGTGCCAGCAGCGAAGGGGGGAGTAGTAAGAATGAGCAGTTCTTC	CASSEGGSSKNEQFF
TRBV7-2	-	-	TRBJ1-6	TGTGCCAGCAGCTTAGAGCGGGGGGAAAATAATTCACCCCTCCACTTT	CASSLERGENNSPLHF
TRBV6-2/TRBV6-3	few	-	TRBJ2-7	TGTGCCAGCAGCAGAACCCCATACGAGCAGTACTTC	CASSRTPYEQYF
TRBV5-1	-	-	TRBJ2-1	TGCGCCAGCAGCGCTTCGGACAGTTCCTACAATGAGCAGTTCTTC	CASSASDSSYNEQFF
TRBV6-6	-	-	TRBJ1-1	TGTGCCAGCAGCCCCACAGGGAAGGCAAACACTGAAGCTTTCTTT	CASSPTGKANTEAFF
TRBV7-3	-	-	TRBJ2-7	TGTGCCAGCAGCTCCGGACCTTCCTACGAGCAGTACTTC	CASSSGPSYEQYF
TRBV7-9	-	TRBD2	TRBJ2-1	TGTGCCAGCAGCTCGCTCGGATTTATAAGCGGGAGGGCCTACAATGAGCAGTTCTTC	CASSSLGFISGRAYNEQFF
TRBV20-1	-	-	TRBJ2-7	TGCAGTGCTAGTGAGGGGGCCTACGAGCAGTACTTC	CSASEGAYEQYF
TRBV19	-	-	TRBJ1-1	TGTGCCAGTAGTATTAAAAGTTTAAAGAACACTGAAGCTTTCTTT	CASSIKSLKNTEAFF
TRBV28	-	-	TRBJ1-2	TGTGCCAGCAGTTTCGCGGACCTTACTAACTATGGCTACACCTTC	CASSFADLTNYGYTF
TRBV15	-	-	TRBJ1-1	TGTGCCACCAGCAGAGGGCAGGGGTCCGCTGAAGCTTTCTTT	CATSRGQGSAEAFF
TRBV2	few	-	TRBJ1-1	TGTGCCAGCCGTGAGCAGAACACTGAAGCTTTCTTT	CASREQNTEAFF
TRBV7-2	-	TRBD1	TRBJ1-3	TGTGCCAGCAGCTACCGACAGGGACCCTTCATATATTTT	CASSYRQGPFIYF
TRBV10-2	-	-	TRBJ2-7	TGCGCCAGCAGTCCGACTCGACTGTGGGAGCAGTACTTC	CASSPTRLWEQYF
TRBV27	-	TRBD1	TRBJ2-7	TGTGCCAGCAGTTTATGGGGACAGGCATACGAGCAGTACTTC	CASSLWGQAYEQYF
TRBV6-5	-	TRBD2	TRBJ2-3	TGTGCCAGCGAGACTAGCGGGGGATACACAGATACGCAGTATTTT	CASETSGGYTDTQYF
TRBV28	-	-	TRBJ1-1	TGTGCCAGCAGTTCGCCCGTACTGGGCACTGAAGCTTTCTTT	CASSSPVLGTEAFF
TRBV27	-	-	TRBJ1-3	TGTGCCAGCAGTTTAGCCAGGGGAGGAAACACCATATATTTT	CASSLARGGNTIYF
TRBV5-1	-	TRBD2	TRBJ2-3	TGCGCCAGCAGCTTGGGTCGGGGGGGCCAGTCAGATACGCAGTATTTT	CASSLGRGGQSDTQYF
TRBV7-2	-	-	TRBJ2-2	TGTGCCAGCAGCTTAGGAACGGGGTTGACCACCGGGGAGCTGTTTTTT	CASSLGTGLTTGELFF
TRBV30	-	TRBD1	TRBJ1-3	TGTGCCTGGGGGACAGCAAACACCATATATTTT	CAWGTANTIYF